The clone carrying this T cell receptor beta chain was seen only a few times. The sample belongs to a study of blood T cells in healthy people across ages. The CDR3 runs 11 residues. Trimming removed 6 bases from V and 7 bases from J, with 10 bases in between. The germline gives CDR1 MNHNS, CDR2 SASEGT. Alongside a J-beta primer mix, a sample-barcoded 5' primer served in a second PCR lasting 7 to 11 cycles. From the 5' RACE reads, TCRdb called clonotypes with MiXCR, one entry per CDR3 protein. The sample contains 540,000 or so distinct CDR3 sequences, around 24% of which appear only once. These same data were also listed under a study on T cells of mothers and their children.

The TCR sequence derives from a boy aged 5-17 years in good health. Source material: blood. J is TRBJ2-7 and V is TRBV6-1; D not resolved. Written as DNA, the CDR3 is TGTGCCAGCAGGGACCTGGGGGAGCAGTACTTC. Translation: CASRDLGEQYF.